These 18 T cell receptor beta chains originate from one sample sequenced in a study of T cell changes during pregnancy in multiple sclerosis. Measured with immunoSEQ multiplex PCR; TCRdb has only the in-frame clones, and not every one. Among some 120,000 clones, 85% to 95% were seen once, and the ten largest hold approximately 6.2%. The sequences come from peripheral blood, collected before pregnancy. These receptors were taken from a female donor with multiple sclerosis, enrolled in a pregnancy study.

CDR3 sequence reads: CASSVSLAKNIQYF. CDR3 DNA sequence: TGTGCCAGCAGCGTCTCCCTAGCCAAAAACATTCAGTACTTC. This rearrangement joins TRBV9 to TRBJ2-4; D uncertain. V lost 2 bases to trimming and J lost 0 bases, with 6 bases between them. This CDR3 is 14 amino acids long. Germline CDR1 and CDR2: SGDLS and YYNGEE.

This chain links TRBV15 with TRBJ2-5; a possible D gene is TRBD2 (6 bases). The CDR3 consists of 14 residues. The V gene lost 8 bases and the J gene lost 2 bases, with 15 bases spanning the gap. Germline lookup yields CDR1 LNHNV and CDR2 YYDKDF (reference sequence). The CDR3 loop is CATGRWGGQETQYF. The CDR3 DNA reads as TGTGCCACCGGCCGCTGGGGAGGACAAGAGACCCAGTACTTC.

The chain recombines TRBV5-4 with TRBJ2-3; the D gene is possibly TRBD2 (6 bases). CDR1 and CDR2 (germline): SGHNT, YYREEE (reference sequence). This CDR3 has 15 amino acids. V was shortened by 4 bases and J by 4 bases, with 16 bases between the two germline ends. Here the CDR3 reads CASSPAGLWSDTQYF. The CDR3 DNA reads as TGTGCCAGCAGCCCGGCGGGACTTTGGTCAGATACGCAGTATTTT.

The J gene is TRBJ1-3, the V gene TRBV10-3, with D possibly matching TRBD1 (5 bases). CDR1 ENHRY and CDR2 SYGVKD come from the germline V gene. The CDR3 runs to 14 residues. The V end lost 2 bases, the J end lost 3 bases, and 8 bases lay between the germline ends. The DNA of the CDR3 is TGTGCCATCAGTGAGGCAGGGATTGGAAACACCATATATTTT. It encodes CAISEAGIGNTIYF.

This sequence joins TRBV6-1 and TRBJ1-1; the D gene is possibly TRBD1 (5 bases). CDR1 MNHNS and CDR2 SASEGT come from the germline V gene. This CDR3 spans 11 amino acids. V was cut by 8 bases and J by 8 bases, with 12 bases left in between. CDR3 sequence: CASRDYYEAFF. CDR3 in DNA: TGTGCCAGCCGGGACTACTACGAAGCTTTCTTT.

The chain links TRBV30 to TRBJ2-7, with TRBD2 as a possible D gene (5 bases). Trimming took off 0 bases at V and 5 bases at J, with 11 bases between the two ends. In germline, CDR1 is GTSNPN, CDR2 SVGIG (reference sequence). This CDR3 has 13 residues. In DNA, the CDR3 is TGTGCCTGGAGTGTATCGGGGTGGAACGAGCAGTACTTC. It codes for CAWSVSGWNEQYF.

The J gene is TRBJ2-7, the V gene TRBV4-1; possible D gene TRBD2, 6 bases. The CDR3 extends over 15 amino acids. Germline V gene sequence: CDR1 MGHRA, CDR2 YSYEKL. Trimming removed 3 bases from V and 3 bases from J, with 15 bases in between. CDR3 residues: CASSQSASAYYEQYF. In DNA, the CDR3 is TGCGCCAGCAGCCAGTCGGCTAGCGCCTACTACGAGCAGTACTTC.

The chain uses TRBV5-1 and TRBJ1-1; D gene ambiguous. V gave up 5 bases and J gave up 1 base, with 12 bases separating them. The CDR3 loop spans 14 amino acids. The germline gives CDR1 SGHRS, CDR2 YFSETQ. This CDR3 reads CASRTQAGNTEAFF. CDR3 coding DNA: TGCGCCAGCAGGACGCAGGCGGGGAACACTGAAGCTTTCTTT.

The rearrangement links TRBV5-1 to TRBJ1-2; 7 bases are a match to TRBD1. V was clipped by 4 bases and J by 2 bases; unmatched bases: 8. CDR1 and CDR2 (germline): SGHRS, YFSETQ. This CDR3 region has 15 residues. In DNA, the CDR3 is TGCGCCAGCAGCCTCGGGACAGTCTTAAACTATGGCTACACCTTC. Protein product: CASSLGTVLNYGYTF.

The table lists this clone with a count of one. The rearrangement links TRBV28 to TRBJ2-7; 8 bases fit TRBD1. The junction had 0 bases not matched to a gene; V was cut back by 0 bases and J by 2 bases. This CDR3 region has 14 residues. Germline values: CDR1 MDHEN, CDR2 SYDVKM. CDR3 region: CASSLWGQAYEQYF. CDR3 sequence (DNA): TGTGCCAGCAGTTTATGGGGACAGGCCTACGAGCAGTACTTC.

The chain carries TRBV28 and TRBJ2-5; 7 nucleotides align to TRBD2. This CDR3 has 14 amino acids. Germline-derived CDR1 and CDR2 are MDHEN and SYDVKM. The junction had 5 bases not matched to a gene; V was cut back by 3 bases and J by 4 bases. The CDR3 loop reads CASSLGGSRETQYF. The CDR3 DNA is TGTGCCAGCAGTTTGGGCGGGAGTCGAGAGACCCAGTACTTC.

The CDR3 region is CASGGQGNEQYF. The CDR3 region has the DNA TGTGCCAGCGGGGGACAGGGCAACGAGCAGTACTTC. V and J are TRBV9 and TRBJ2-7, with 9 bases aligning to TRBD1. This CDR3 is 12 amino acids long. Germline CDR1 and CDR2: SGDLS and YYNGEE. The J segment lost 5 bases and the V segment lost 7 bases, leaving 4 bases of the junction unmatched. Variable domain in full (rest from reference TRBV9 and TRBJ2-7): DSGVTQTPKHLITATGQRVTLRCSPRSGDLSVYWYQQSLDQGLQFLIQYYNGEERAKGNILERFSAQQFPDLHSELNLSSLELGDSALYFCASGGQGNEQYFGPGTRLTVT.

The CDR3 here is CASTQAASGYTDTQYF. The CDR3 DNA reads as TGTGCCAGCACCCAAGCGGCTAGCGGGTACACAGATACGCAGTATTTT. The chain joins TRBV28 to TRBJ2-3, with 8 bases aligning to TRBD2. Trimming cost V 7 bases and J 2 bases; bases outside gene matches: 11. CDR1 is MDHEN and CDR2 is SYDVKM in the germline V gene. This CDR3 spans 16 amino acids.

The rearrangement uses TRBV5-6 and TRBJ1-1, with TRBD1 matching over 8 bases. The CDR3 has 14 residues. After removal of 2 bases from V and 8 bases from J, the junction contained 8 bases not matched to a gene. Germline lookup yields CDR1 SGHDT and CDR2 YYEEEE. CDR3 protein: CASSFTGTGGEAFF. CDR3 nucleotides: TGTGCCAGCAGCTTTACCGGGACAGGCGGCGAAGCTTTCTTT.

This chain uses TRBV27 with TRBJ1-4, with 8 positions matching TRBD1. The CDR3 has 15 residues. The trim removed 2 bases at V and 5 bases at J, leaving 4 bases unmatched. Germline-derived CDR1 and CDR2 are MNHEY and SMNVEV (reference sequence). The chain's CDR3 is CASSLGQGGNEKLFF. DNA of the CDR3: TGTGCCAGCAGTTTAGGACAGGGTGGGAATGAAAAACTGTTTTTT.

The chain couples TRBV7-6 to TRBJ1-3; the D gene is possibly TRBD1 (6 bases). V was cut by 0 bases and J by 0 bases, with 12 bases left in between. The CDR3 loop spans 17 amino acids. Looked up from germline, CDR1 is SGHVS and CDR2 is FNYEAQ. The CDR3 region has the DNA TGTGCCAGCAGCTTAGCGGGAACAGGGAGCTCTGGAAACACCATATATTTT. This encodes CASSLAGTGSSGNTIYF.

This chain links TRBV15 with TRBJ2-1, with TRBD2 identical over 8 bases. This CDR3 contains 15 residues. Losses at the gene ends were 7 bases for V and 4 bases for J; bases not matched to a gene: 9. The germline gives CDR1 LNHNV, CDR2 YYDKDF (reference sequence). The CDR3 region is CATNPTSAPYNEQFF. The CDR3, as DNA: TGTGCCACCAACCCGACTAGCGCGCCGTACAATGAGCAGTTCTTC.

The CDR3 DNA follows: TGTGCCAGCAGTTACTCGAAGGCGGGGGATGAGCAGTTCTTC. This translates into CASSYSKAGDEQFF. The chain uses TRBV6-5 and TRBJ2-1; the match to TRBD2 covers 7 bases. The germline V gene encodes CDR1 MNHEY and CDR2 SVGAGI. The CDR3 is 14 residues long. Germline trimming cut 0 bases from V and 8 bases from J; bases unmatched to any gene: 4.